Presented here are 11 T cell receptor beta chains from one specimen sequenced in a study of blood T cell repertoires in COVID-19. Assay used: immunoSEQ multiplex PCR; TCRdb lists only in-frame clones, some missing. The sample has 210,000 or so clones, 87% seen once. The sample consisted of PBMCs or T cells enriched from blood (not recorded which). These receptors were collected from a man aged 25 to 45 who had recovered from COVID-19.

This chain connects TRBV3-1 (or the pseudogene TRBV3-2) to TRBJ2-3; TRBD2 aligns across 15 bases. Germline V gene data show CDR1 as LGHDT and CDR2 as YNNKEL (reference sequence). V lost 6 bases to trimming and J lost 1 base; unmatched junction nucleotides: 2. CDR3 size: 16 residues. The CDR3 loop is CASRGLAGGGTDTQYF. CDR3 coding DNA: TGTGCCAGCAGAGGACTAGCGGGAGGGGGCACAGATACGCAGTATTTT.

This clone was seen once. The rearrangement joins TRBV5-8 to TRBJ1-1; D is uncertain. The CDR3 runs to 12 residues. Looked up from germline, CDR1 is SGHTS and CDR2 is YDEGEE. V lost 4 bases and J lost 6, with 10 bases in between. CDR3 amino acids: CASSPARAEAFF. CDR3 bases: TGTGCCAGCAGCCCGGCACGGGCTGAAGCTTTCTTT.

This rearrangement joins TRBV30 to TRBJ2-3; 9 nucleotides agree with TRBD2. V was pared by 0 bases and J by 8 bases, with 6 bases of the junction left unmatched. This CDR3 is 14 amino acids long. Germline V gene lookup returns CDR1 GTSNPN and CDR2 SVGIG (reference sequence). CDR3 region: CAWSVGRGGGTQYF. CDR3 coding DNA: TGTGCCTGGAGTGTAGGGCGGGGGGGCGGTACGCAGTATTTT.

Of note for this clone: With a much larger clone just one base away, this may be a read error. The same CDR3 also results from other DNA sequences found in this sample. CDR3 coding DNA: TGCCCCAGCAGCGCCGGATACGGGGGGGGGAGCAATCAGCCCCAGCATTTT. Amino acids: CPSSAGYGGGSNQPQHF. The chain has TRBV7-4 and TRBJ1-5; tentatively, D is TRBD1 (5 bases). This CDR3 spans 17 amino acids. Per the germline V gene, CDR1 is SGHVT and CDR2 is SQSDAQ. Full variable domain (missing parts from reference TRBV7-4 and TRBJ1-5): GAGVSQSPRYKVAKRGRDVALRCDSISGHVTLYWYRQTLGQGSEVLTYSQSDAQRDKSGRPSGRFSAERPERSVSTLKIQRTEQGDSAVYLCPSSAGYGGGSNQPQHFGDGTRLSIL.

The chain recombines TRBV15 with TRBJ1-5; D may be TRBD1 (6 bases). The CDR3 covers 15 residues. The germline V and J ends were trimmed by 2 bases and 0 bases, with 8 bases remaining between them. CDR1 is LNHNV, CDR2 YYDKDF, per germline (reference sequence). The CDR3 loop reads CATSRRQASNQPQHF. CDR3 DNA: TGTGCCACCAGCAGAAGACAGGCTAGCAATCAGCCCCAGCATTTT.

The chain joins TRBV2 to TRBJ2-6, with a possible D match to TRBD1 (6 bases). The V gene lost 8 bases and the J gene lost 0 bases, with 11 bases spanning the gap. This CDR3 spans 15 amino acids. Germline CDR1 and CDR2: SNHLY and FYNNEI. CDR3 sequence (DNA): TGTGCCAGCGGGACATCCTACTCTGGGGCCAACGTCCTGACTTTC. Translating gives CASGTSYSGANVLTF.

The CDR3 protein is CASSLDTGFPYEQYF. The CDR3 DNA sequence: TGTGCCAGCAGCTTGGACACAGGGTTTCCCTACGAGCAGTACTTC. V gene TRBV5-5 combines with J gene TRBJ2-7; TRBD1 might be the D (6 bases). Germline values: CDR1 SGHKS, CDR2 YYEKEE (reference sequence). V was clipped by 0 bases and J by 2 bases, with 12 bases between them. The CDR3 totals 15 residues. The variable domain in full, with the rest retrieved from reference TRBV5-5 and TRBJ2-7, is DAGVTQSPTHLIKTRGQQVTLRCSPISGHKSVSWYQQVLGQGPQFIFQYYEKEERGRGNFPDRFSARQFPNYSSELNVNALLLGDSALYLCASSLDTGFPYEQYFGPGTRLTVT.

V is TRBV7-6 and J is TRBJ2-7, with D possibly TRBD2 on 5 matching bases. Germline-derived CDR1 and CDR2 are SGHVS and FNYEAQ. V lost 2 bases and J lost 4, with 6 bases in between. The CDR3 is 12 amino acids. In DNA form, the CDR3 reads TGTGCCAGCAGCTTATCGGGGTACGAGCAGTACTTC. Protein sequence: CASSLSGYEQYF.

The chain employs TRBV2 and TRBJ2-1; TRBD1 matches at 7 bases. After removal of 7 bases from V and 7 bases from J, the junction contained 13 bases not matched to a gene. The germline CDR1 and CDR2 sequences are SNHLY and FYNNEI. This CDR3 comprises 15 residues. CDR3 nucleotide sequence: TGTGCCAGCACCACCAGACAGGGCTGGGGGAATGAGCAGTTCTTC. Protein: CASTTRQGWGNEQFF.

V usage is TRBV10-2 and J usage is TRBJ1-1; no firm D call. The CDR3 has 14 residues. V lost 0 bases to trimming and J lost 2 bases, with 7 bases between them. Per germline, CDR1 WSHSY and CDR2 SAAADI. In nucleotides, the CDR3 is TGCGCCAGCAGTGAGTCGAGCGGAAACACTGAAGCTTTCTTT. Amino acids: CASSESSGNTEAFF.

The rearrangement links TRBV9 to TRBJ2-1; a weak D match, TRBD2 (5 bases). CDR1 is SGDLS and CDR2 is YYNGEE in the germline V gene. The germline V and J ends were trimmed by 0 bases and 2 bases, with 9 bases remaining between them. The CDR3 is made up of 15 amino acids. CDR3 amino acids: CASSVVASPYNEQFF. The CDR3 DNA follows: TGTGCCAGCAGCGTAGTAGCGTCCCCCTACAATGAGCAGTTCTTC.